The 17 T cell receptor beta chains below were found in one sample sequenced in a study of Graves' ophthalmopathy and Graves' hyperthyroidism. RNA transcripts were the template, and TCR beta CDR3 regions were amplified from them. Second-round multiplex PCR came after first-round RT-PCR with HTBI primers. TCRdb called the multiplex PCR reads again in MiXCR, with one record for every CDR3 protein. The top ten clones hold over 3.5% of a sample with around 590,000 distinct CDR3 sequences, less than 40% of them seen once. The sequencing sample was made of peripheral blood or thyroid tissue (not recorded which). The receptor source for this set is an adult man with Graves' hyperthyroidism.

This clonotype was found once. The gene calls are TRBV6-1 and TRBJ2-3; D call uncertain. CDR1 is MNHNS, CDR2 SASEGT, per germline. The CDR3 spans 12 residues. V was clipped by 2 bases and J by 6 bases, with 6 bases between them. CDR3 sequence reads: CASSEMGDTQYF. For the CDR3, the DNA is TGTGCCAGCAGTGAAATGGGCGATACGCAGTATTTT.

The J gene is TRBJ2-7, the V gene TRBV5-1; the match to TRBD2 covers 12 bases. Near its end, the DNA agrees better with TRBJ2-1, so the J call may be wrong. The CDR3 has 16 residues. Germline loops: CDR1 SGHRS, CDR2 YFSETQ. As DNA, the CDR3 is TGCGCCAGCAGCTTGACTAGCGGGAGGAGGGACAATGAGCAGTTCTTC. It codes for CASSLTSGRRDNEQFF.

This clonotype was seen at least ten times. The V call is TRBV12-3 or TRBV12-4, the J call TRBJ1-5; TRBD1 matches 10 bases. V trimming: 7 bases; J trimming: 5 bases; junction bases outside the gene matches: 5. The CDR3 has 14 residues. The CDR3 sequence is CASKDRGFDQPQHF. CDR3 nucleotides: TGTGCCAGCAAGGACAGGGGGTTCGATCAGCCCCAGCATTTT.

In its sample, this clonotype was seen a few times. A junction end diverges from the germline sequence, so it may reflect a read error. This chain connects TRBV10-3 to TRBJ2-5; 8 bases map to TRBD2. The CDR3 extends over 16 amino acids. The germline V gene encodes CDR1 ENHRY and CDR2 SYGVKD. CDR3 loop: CASSARGGATQETQYF. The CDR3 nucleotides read TGTGCCAGCAGTGCCCGGGGGGGGGCCACTCAAGAGACCCAGTACTTC.

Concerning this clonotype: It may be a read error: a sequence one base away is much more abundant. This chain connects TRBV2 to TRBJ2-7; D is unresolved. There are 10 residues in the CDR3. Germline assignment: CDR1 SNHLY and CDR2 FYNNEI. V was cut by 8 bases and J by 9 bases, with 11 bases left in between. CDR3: CASGRNAQYF. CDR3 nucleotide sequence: TGTGCCAGCGGCAGAAACGCGCAGTACTTC.

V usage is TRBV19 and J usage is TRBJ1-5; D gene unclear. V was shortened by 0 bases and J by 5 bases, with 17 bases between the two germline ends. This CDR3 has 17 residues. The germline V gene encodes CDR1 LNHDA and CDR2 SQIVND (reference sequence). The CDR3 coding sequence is TGTGCCAGTAGTATAGATTTACGGACGGGCGGCGATCAGCCCCAGCATTTT. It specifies CASSIDLRTGGDQPQHF.

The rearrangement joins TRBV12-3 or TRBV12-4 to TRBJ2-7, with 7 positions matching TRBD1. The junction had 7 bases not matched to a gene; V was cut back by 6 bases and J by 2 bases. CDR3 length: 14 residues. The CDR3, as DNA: TGTGCCAGCAGCCTTACAGGGGATACCTACGAGCAGTACTTC. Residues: CASSLTGDTYEQYF.

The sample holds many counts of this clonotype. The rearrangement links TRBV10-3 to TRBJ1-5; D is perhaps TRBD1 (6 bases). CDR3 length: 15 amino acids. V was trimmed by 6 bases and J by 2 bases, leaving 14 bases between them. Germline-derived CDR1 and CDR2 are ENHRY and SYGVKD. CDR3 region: CAISAGQSGNQPQHF. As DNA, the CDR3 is TGTGCCATCAGCGCAGGACAGTCAGGCAATCAGCCCCAGCATTTT.

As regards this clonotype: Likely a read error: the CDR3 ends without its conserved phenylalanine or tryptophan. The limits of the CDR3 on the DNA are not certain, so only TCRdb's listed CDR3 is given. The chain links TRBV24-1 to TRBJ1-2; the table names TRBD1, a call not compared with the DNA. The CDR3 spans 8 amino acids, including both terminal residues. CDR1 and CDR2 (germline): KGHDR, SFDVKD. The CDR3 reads CATRGTRT.

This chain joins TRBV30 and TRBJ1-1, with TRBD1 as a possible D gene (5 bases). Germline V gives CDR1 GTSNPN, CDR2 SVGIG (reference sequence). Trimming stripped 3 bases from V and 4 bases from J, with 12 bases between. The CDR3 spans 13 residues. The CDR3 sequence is CAWRPPGVTEAFF. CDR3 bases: TGTGCCTGGAGACCGCCGGGGGTCACTGAAGCTTTCTTT.

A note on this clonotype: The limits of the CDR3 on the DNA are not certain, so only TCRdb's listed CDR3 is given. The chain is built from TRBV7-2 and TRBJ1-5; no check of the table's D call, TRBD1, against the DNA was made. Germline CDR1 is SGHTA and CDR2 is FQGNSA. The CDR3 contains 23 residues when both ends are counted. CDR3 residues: CASSLDQAGAYEQYFGPYQPQHF.

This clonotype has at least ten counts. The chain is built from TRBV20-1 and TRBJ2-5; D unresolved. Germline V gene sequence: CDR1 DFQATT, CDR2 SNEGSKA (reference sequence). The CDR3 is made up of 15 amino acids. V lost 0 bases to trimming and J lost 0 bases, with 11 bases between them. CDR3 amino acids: CSARDISGYQETQYF. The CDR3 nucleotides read TGCAGTGCTAGAGATATATCGGGCTACCAAGAGACCCAGTACTTC.

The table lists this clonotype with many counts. As DNA, the CDR3 is TGCAGCGTCTCTCCTAGACTTGACTACGAGCAGTACTTC. This sequence encodes CSVSPRLDYEQYF. J is TRBJ2-7 and V is TRBV29-1; no clear D gene. CDR1 is SQVTM, CDR2 ANQGSEA, per germline. The CDR3 spans 13 residues. Between the trimmed V and J ends, which lost 6 bases and 3 bases, there was a span of 15 bases.

The CDR3 DNA reads as TGTGCCAGCCTACGAACCGAGGGGAACAATCAGCCCCAGCATTTT. It encodes CASLRTEGNNQPQHF. The chain employs TRBV18 and TRBJ1-5, with a weak D call TRBD1 (5 bases). Germline CDR1 is KGHSH and CDR2 is LQKENI. This CDR3 region has 15 residues. The germline V and J ends were trimmed by 8 bases and 3 bases, with 17 bases remaining between them.

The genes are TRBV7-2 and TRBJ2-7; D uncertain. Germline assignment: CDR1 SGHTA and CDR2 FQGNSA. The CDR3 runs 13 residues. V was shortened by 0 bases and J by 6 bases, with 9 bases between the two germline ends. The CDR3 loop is CASSLAGSSEQYF. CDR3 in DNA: TGTGCCAGCAGCTTAGCGGGAAGTAGCGAGCAGTACTTC.

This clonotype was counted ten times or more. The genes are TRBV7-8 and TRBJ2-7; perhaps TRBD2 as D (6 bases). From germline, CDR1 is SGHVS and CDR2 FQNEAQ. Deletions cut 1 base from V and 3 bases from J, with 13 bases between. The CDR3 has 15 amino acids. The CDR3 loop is CASSLGRTTIYEQYF. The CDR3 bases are TGTGCCAGCAGCTTAGGACGGACTACCATCTACGAGCAGTACTTC.

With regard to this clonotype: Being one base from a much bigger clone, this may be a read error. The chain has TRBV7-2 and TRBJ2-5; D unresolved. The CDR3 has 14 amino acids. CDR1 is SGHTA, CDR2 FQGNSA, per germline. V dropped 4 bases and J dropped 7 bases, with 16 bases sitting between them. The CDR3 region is CASSSVQLPGTQYF. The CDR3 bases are TGTGCCAGCAGCTCGGTCCAGCTCCCAGGGACCCAGTACTTC.